This T cell receptor beta chain was found in a study of OX40 agonist ivuxolimab in advanced cancers. Study background: The patients got ivuxolimab, which is an agonistic anti-OX40 (CD134) antibody.

Study observations and caveats: Partial responders dosed at 0.1-3.0 mg/kg displayed clonal expansion ranking among the lowest.

About this clone itself: What it binds is unknown.

V lost 6 bases to trimming and J lost 5 bases, with 11 bases between them. Germline values: CDR1 MNHEY, CDR2 SVGAGI. The CDR3 is made up of 13 amino acids. Clones were read by immunoSEQ multiplex PCR, and TCRdb kept only the in-frame ones, dropping some. The sample holds around 29,000 clones; approximately 86% are singletons and the top ten take 28%. The sequence was obtained from an adult with an advanced solid tumor such as melanoma, head and neck, liver or kidney cancer. The chain combines TRBV6-5 with TRBJ2-1; perhaps TRBD1 as D (6 bases). This sample comprised CD4+ or CD8+ T cells sorted from blood, obtained in a trial of the OX40 agonist ivuxolimab. The CDR3 DNA reads TGTGCCAGCAGCTATGGACAGCACAATGAGCAGTTCTTC. It translates to CASSYGQHNEQFF.